The T cell receptor (beta chain) under discussion was sequenced for a study of T-cell reconstitution after alpha-beta-depleted transplantation in children (TCRdb year 2016). Describing the broader study: The study quantitatively tracked T-cell immune reconstitution after TCRalphabeta/CD19-depleted allogeneic hematopoietic cell transplantation in children using TCR repertoire profiling.

Taken with the paper, the label for treatment or condition translates to: allogeneic hematopoietic cell transplantation with graft depleted of TCRalphabeta T cells and CD19 B cells. The children who served as transplant recipients had been given grafts of TCRalphabeta/CD19-depleted allogeneic hematopoietic cells. Overall study results and their limits: Hyperexpanded clone frequencies declined over subsequent months; after one year, T-cell counts and TCRbeta diversity were mostly attributed to newly produced T cells. Apparently early alphabetaT-cell count recovery about two months after transplant reportedly relied on only several hundred rapidly expanded clones derived from non-depleted graft cells. In some patients, the high TCRbeta diversity seen at day 60 was put down to recipient T cells and intrathymic progenitors that had survived conditioning.

Libraries were built with PCR. This sample was sequenced with an Illumina HiSeq 2500. TCR libraries were prepared with molecular barcoding, using unique molecular identifiers to normalize TCRbeta repertoire quantification. TCRdb reworked the public reads: Q25 trimming with fastp, MiXCR clone assembly, productive beta chains retained. Records with the same CDR3 protein are collapsed into one entry carrying the most frequent genes and DNA. This sample holds 600,000 or so distinct CDR3 sequences; under 25% were observed only once. The ten largest clones capture roughly 14% of the sample. This clonotype was detected ten times or more. Which antigen it targets is not known. Base qualities are not at hand, and no much larger clone is one base apart. From the cysteine up to the phenylalanine, the CDR3 has a length of 12 residues. Only the CDR3 DNA is retained, 36 bases long and in frame from the first base. The germline V gene specifies SGHRS as CDR1 and YFSETQ as CDR2. Relative to germline, V is 0 bases shorter and J is 8 bases shorter, with 7 bases between their ends.

The specimen was PBMCs, mostly from graft donor cells, collected 360 days after TCRalphabeta/CD19-depleted stem cell transplant. The origin of this receptor is a boy under two years old who had a stem cell transplant for acute myeloid leukemia, so the T cells may come from the graft donor. Recombination connected TRBV5-1 to TRBJ2-3; TRBD2 is a possible D gene, resting on 6 matching bases. The DNA sequence reads TGCGCCAGCAGCTTGGAGGAGGGTACGCAGTATTTT. Protein translation: CASSLEEGTQYF.